Shown below are 23 T cell receptor beta chains from a single sample sequenced in a study of blood T cell repertoires in COVID-19. Repertoires were generated with immunoSEQ multiplex PCR, while TCRdb's copy carries only in-frame clones and drops some. The data contain about 43,000 clones, more than 80% of them singletons. The sequencing sample was made of peripheral blood. The receptors stem from a man older than 75 in a cohort sampled during active COVID-19.

This clone was detected a few times. This chain connects TRBV7-2 to TRBJ1-6; 9 bases fit TRBD1. The CDR3 is 15 amino acids. Germline-derived CDR1 and CDR2 are SGHTA and FQGNSA. The J segment lost 7 bases and the V segment lost 5 bases, leaving 6 bases of the junction unmatched. The CDR3: CASSPGTGPNSPLHF. The DNA of the CDR3 is TGTGCCAGCAGCCCCGGGACAGGGCCAAATTCACCCCTCCACTTT.

The rearrangement uses TRBV2 and TRBJ2-7; a possible D gene is TRBD1 (6 bases). This CDR3 spans 15 amino acids. Trimming took off 3 bases at V and 1 base at J, with 13 bases between the two ends. The germline gives CDR1 SNHLY, CDR2 FYNNEI. The CDR3 nucleotides read TGTGCCAGCAGTGATGGGTTGGACAGTTCCTACGAGCAGTACTTC. Translated, it gives CASSDGLDSSYEQYF. The whole variable domain, filled in from reference TRBV2 and TRBJ2-7, reads EPEVTQTPSHQVTQMGQEVILRCVPISNHLYFYWYRQILGQKVEFLVSFYNNEISEKSEIFDDQFSVERPDGSNFTLKIRSTKLEDSAMYFCASSDGLDSSYEQYFGPGTRLTVT.

This chain uses TRBV2 with TRBJ2-7, with TRBD1 identical over 7 bases. CDR3 length equals 14 residues. Trimming removed 2 bases from V and 4 bases from J; junction bases left unmatched: 5. Germline V gene data show CDR1 as SNHLY and CDR2 as FYNNEI. As DNA, the CDR3 is TGTGCCAGCAGTGAAAAGGGCAGGGGGTACGAGCAGTACTTC. Protein: CASSEKGRGYEQYF.

The rearrangement joins TRBV7-3 to TRBJ2-1; 8 nucleotides line up with TRBD1. Germline lookup yields CDR1 SGHTA and CDR2 FQGTGA. V shed 2 bases, J shed 3 bases, and the junction held 3 bases outside the gene matches. The CDR3 has 15 amino acids. The CDR3 region is CASSLLGQDYNEQFF. DNA for the CDR3: TGTGCCAGCAGCTTATTGGGACAGGACTACAATGAGCAGTTCTTC.

This clone showed up just once. The chain joins TRBV4-3 to TRBJ2-1; TRBD2 matches 11 bases. The CDR3 extends over 16 amino acids. Germline CDR1 and CDR2: LGHNA and YSLEER. V lost 2 bases and J lost 5; bases outside the gene matches: 5. The chain's CDR3 is CASSQLTSGRHNEQFF. Written as DNA, the CDR3 is TGCGCCAGCAGCCAACTTACTAGCGGGAGACACAATGAGCAGTTCTTC.

V is TRBV15 and J is TRBJ2-5; 11 bases are a match to TRBD1. With 2 bases clipped from V and 3 bases from J, the junction kept 2 bases outside the gene matches. The CDR3 contains 15 residues. The V gene's germline CDR1 is LNHNV and CDR2 YYDKDF (reference sequence). As DNA, the CDR3 is TGTGCCACCAGCAGAAGGGGACAGGGGGAAGAGACCCAGTACTTC. Protein product: CATSRRGQGEETQYF.

CDR3 bases: TGTGCCAGCAGCCTGGAGCCCCAAGATACGCAGTATTTT. It codes for CASSLEPQDTQYF. The gene calls are TRBV5-8 and TRBJ2-3, with D unresolved. Trimming pared 4 bases from V and 5 bases from J, leaving 11 bases between. The germline V gene encodes CDR1 SGHTS and CDR2 YDEGEE. The CDR3 has 13 amino acids.

This sequence joins TRBV28 and TRBJ2-2, with D maybe TRBD1 (6 bases). V shed 3 bases and J shed 5 bases, with 10 bases lying between them. The CDR3 has 14 amino acids. CDR1 is MDHEN, CDR2 SYDVKM, per germline. The CDR3: CASSFQGRTGELFF. The CDR3 DNA sequence: TGTGCCAGCAGTTTTCAGGGGCGGACCGGGGAGCTGTTTTTT.

This clone was seen once. This rearrangement joins TRBV12-3 or TRBV12-4 to TRBJ2-5, with unresolved D. This CDR3 region has 11 residues. With 3 bases removed from V and 5 bases from J, the gap between germline ends came to 4 bases. DNA for the CDR3: TGTGCCAGCAGTTTGCGGGAGACCCAGTACTTC. Its translation: CASSLRETQYF.

V usage is TRBV6-6 and J usage is TRBJ1-6; weak D call: TRBD1 (5 bases). CDR1 and CDR2 from the germline V gene are MNHNY and SVGAGI (reference sequence). This CDR3 spans 14 amino acids. Trimming pared 8 bases from V and 7 bases from J, leaving 15 bases between. DNA for the CDR3: TGTGCCAGCGTTTTTCAGGGCGGCAATTCACCCCTCCACTTT. Translated: CASVFQGGNSPLHF.

The V and J genes are TRBV11-2 and TRBJ2-1; 11 bases line up with TRBD1. The CDR3 spans 15 residues. Trimming cost V 1 base and J 8 bases; bases outside gene matches: 4. Germline-derived CDR1 and CDR2 are SGHAT and FQNNGV. The CDR3 sequence: CASSLAGQGVYEQFF. The CDR3 region has the DNA TGTGCCAGCAGCTTAGCGGGACAGGGGGTGTATGAGCAGTTCTTC.

This clone was seen more than once but under ten times. The chain uses TRBV9 and TRBJ1-2, with 10 nucleotides matching TRBD1. This CDR3 contains 15 residues. Germline lookup yields CDR1 SGDLS and CDR2 YYNGEE. V dropped 5 bases and J dropped 8; count of bases not matched to a gene: 12. CDR3 in amino acids: CASSAGTGVGKGYTF. The CDR3 coding sequence is TGTGCCAGCAGTGCCGGGACAGGGGTGGGGAAAGGCTACACCTTC. The full variable domain, in which reference TRBV9 and TRBJ1-2 provide the parts outside the CDR3, is DSGVTQTPKHLITATGQRVTLRCSPRSGDLSVYWYQQSLDQGLQFLIQYYNGEERAKGNILERFSAQQFPDLHSELNLSSLELGDSALYFCASSAGTGVGKGYTFGSGTRLTVV.

CDR3: CASSLNGFSRDEQYF. The CDR3 DNA follows: TGCGCCAGCAGCTTGAATGGCTTTTCGCGGGACGAGCAGTACTTC. This chain connects TRBV5-1 to TRBJ2-7; maybe TRBD2 (5 bases). The V end lost 1 base, the J end lost 5 bases, and 16 bases lay between the germline ends. Germline V gives CDR1 SGHRS, CDR2 YFSETQ. CDR3 length: 15 amino acids.

The J gene is TRBJ1-1, the V gene TRBV11-2; a possible D gene is TRBD1 (6 bases). The CDR3 covers 14 residues. Trimming left V 5 bases short and J 8 bases short, with 18 bases between. Germline V gene sequence: CDR1 SGHAT, CDR2 FQNNGV. Written as DNA, the CDR3 is TGTGCCAGCAGCCAACTCATGGGGGCGTCAGAAGCTTTCTTT. As protein: CASSQLMGASEAFF. The full variable domain, its missing parts supplied by reference TRBV11-2 and TRBJ1-1, is EAGVAQSPRYKIIEKRQSVAFWCNPISGHATLYWYQQILGQGPKLLIQFQNNGVVDDSQLPKDRFSAERLKGVDSTLKIQPAKLEDSAVYLCASSQLMGASEAFFGQGTRLTVV.

The chain recombines TRBV5-4 with TRBJ1-2, with 11 bases aligning to TRBD1. The CDR3 spans 15 residues. Germline V gene sequence: CDR1 SGHNT, CDR2 YYREEE (reference sequence). The ends lost 4 bases at V and 8 bases at J; junction bases unmatched: 10. This chain's CDR3 is CASSLWEGQGVGYTF. In DNA, the CDR3 is TGTGCCAGCAGCCTCTGGGAGGGACAGGGGGTCGGCTACACCTTC.

The chain carries TRBV14 and TRBJ2-7; tentatively, D is TRBD1 (5 bases). Germline V gene sequence: CDR1 SGHDN, CDR2 FVKESK. The CDR3 totals 15 residues. Trimming cost V 3 bases and J 1 base, with 13 bases left between them. The CDR3: CASSQRGHPSYEQYF. CDR3 sequence (DNA): TGTGCCAGCAGCCAGCGTGGACATCCTTCCTACGAGCAGTACTTC.

V gene TRBV5-1 combines with J gene TRBJ2-5; 10 bases match TRBD2. CDR1 is SGHRS and CDR2 is YFSETQ in the germline V gene. J gave up 4 bases and V 0 bases, and 12 bases lay outside the gene matches. The CDR3 spans 18 residues. This CDR3 reads CASSLASGGLRGGETQYF. The CDR3 DNA reads TGCGCCAGCAGCTTGGCTAGCGGGGGCCTACGAGGGGGAGAGACCCAGTACTTC. The whole variable domain, filled in from reference TRBV5-1 and TRBJ2-5, reads KAGVTQTPRYLIKTRGQQVTLSCSPISGHRSVSWYQQTPGQGLQFLFEYFSETQRNKGNFPGRFSGRQFSNSRSEMNVSTLELGDSALYLCASSLASGGLRGGETQYFGPGTRLLVL.

The chain is built from TRBV5-6 and TRBJ2-7; 13 nucleotides match TRBD2. Germline CDR1 and CDR2: SGHDT and YYEEEE. V was clipped by 4 bases and J by 3 bases; unmatched bases: 7. There are 16 residues in the CDR3. Written as DNA, the CDR3 is TGTGCCAGCAGCCGTACTAGCGGGGGGGCCTTCTACGAGCAGTACTTC. Amino acid sequence: CASSRTSGGAFYEQYF.

The CDR3 nucleotides are TGTGCCAGCAGCCCCCTCGAAGGGGGGACCCAGTACTTC. It specifies CASSPLEGGTQYF. The chain is built from TRBV7-3 and TRBJ2-5; weak D call: TRBD1 (6 bases). Per the germline V gene, CDR1 is SGHTA and CDR2 is FQGTGA. This CDR3 has 13 residues. V was pared by 5 bases and J by 7 bases, with 14 bases between.

This chain links TRBV27 with TRBJ2-5, with 9 bases fitting TRBD2. V lost 3 bases to trimming and J lost 5 bases; unmatched junction nucleotides: 10. CDR3 length: 16 amino acids. Germline loops: CDR1 MNHEY, CDR2 SMNVEV (reference sequence). Written as DNA, the CDR3 is TGTGCCAGCAGTTTCGTCCTCGCGGGAGGGCGGGAGACCCAGTACTTC. Translation gives CASSFVLAGGRETQYF.

The rearrangement links TRBV27 to TRBJ1-5; perhaps TRBD1 as D (6 bases). V lost 6 bases, J lost 7 bases, and 19 bases lay in between. The CDR3 sequence is 15 residues long. Germline CDR1 and CDR2: MNHEY and SMNVEV (reference sequence). CDR3 nucleotides: TGTGCCAGCAGGCGCGGACAGAGAAGGGAGCAGCCCCAGCATTTT. This gives the protein CASRRGQRREQPQHF.

The V call is TRBV28, the J call TRBJ2-2; 12 nucleotides match TRBD2. Germline-derived CDR1 and CDR2 are MDHEN and SYDVKM. Losses at the gene ends were 2 bases for V and 5 bases for J; bases not matched to a gene: 6. This CDR3 region has 17 residues. The CDR3 here is CASSLALAGGKTGELFF. CDR3 coding DNA: TGTGCCAGCAGTTTAGCCCTAGCGGGAGGGAAGACCGGGGAGCTGTTTTTT.

This rearrangement joins TRBV3-1 (or the pseudogene TRBV3-2) to TRBJ2-5; TRBD1 matches 7 bases. CDR1 and CDR2 from the germline V gene are LGHDT and YNNKEL (reference sequence). The trim removed 0 bases at V and 5 bases at J, leaving 6 bases unmatched. The CDR3 loop spans 15 amino acids. CDR3 nucleotides: TGTGCCAGCAGCCAAGATCGACAGGGTAGGGAGACCCAGTACTTC. Protein sequence: CASSQDRQGRETQYF.